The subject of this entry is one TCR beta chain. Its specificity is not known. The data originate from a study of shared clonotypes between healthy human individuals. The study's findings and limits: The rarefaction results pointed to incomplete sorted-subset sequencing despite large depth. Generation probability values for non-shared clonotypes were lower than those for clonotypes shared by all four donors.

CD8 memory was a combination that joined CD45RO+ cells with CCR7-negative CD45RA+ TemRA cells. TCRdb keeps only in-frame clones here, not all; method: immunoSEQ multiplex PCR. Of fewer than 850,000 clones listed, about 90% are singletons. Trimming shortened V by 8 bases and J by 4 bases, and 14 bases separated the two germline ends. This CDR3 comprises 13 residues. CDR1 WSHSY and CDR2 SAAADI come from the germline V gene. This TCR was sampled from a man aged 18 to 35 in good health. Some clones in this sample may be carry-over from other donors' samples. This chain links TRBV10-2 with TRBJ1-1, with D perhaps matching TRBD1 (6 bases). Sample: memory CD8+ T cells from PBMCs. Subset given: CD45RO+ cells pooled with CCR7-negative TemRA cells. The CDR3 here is CASRDTKGTEAFF. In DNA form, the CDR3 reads TGCGCCAGCCGGGACACTAAGGGCACTGAAGCTTTCTTT.